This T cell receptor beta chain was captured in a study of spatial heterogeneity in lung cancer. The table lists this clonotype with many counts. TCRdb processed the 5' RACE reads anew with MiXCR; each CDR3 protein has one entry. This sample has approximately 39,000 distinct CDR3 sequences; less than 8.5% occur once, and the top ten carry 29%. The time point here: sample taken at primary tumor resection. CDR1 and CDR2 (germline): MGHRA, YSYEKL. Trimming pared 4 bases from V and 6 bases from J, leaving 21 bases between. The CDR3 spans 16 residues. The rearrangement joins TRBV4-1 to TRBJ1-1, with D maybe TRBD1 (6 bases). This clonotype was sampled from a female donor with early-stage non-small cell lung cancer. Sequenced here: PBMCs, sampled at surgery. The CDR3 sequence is CASSPRFSGAGAEAFF. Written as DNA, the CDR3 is TGCGCCAGCAGCCCCAGGTTTTCGGGGGCAGGCGCTGAAGCTTTCTTT.